The T cell receptor beta chain under discussion was sequenced for a study of T cell responses to AZD1222 COVID-19 vaccine. Study results and caveats: Once two AZD1222 doses were given, Spike-specific TCR breadth and depth went up. Dominant at 160-218 and 743-854, vaccine-associated CD4 TCRs also spanned spike. Seropositive status at baseline applied to only five or six AZD1222 recipients.

The germline V gene has CDR1 SGHRS and CDR2 YFSETQ. Unmatched junction bases numbered 6, after V lost 0 bases and J lost 5 bases. This CDR3 contains 15 residues. For this clone: Its antigen is not identified.

Samples with a second dose at about 4 or about 12 weeks were pooled together. Sequencing was performed with immunoSEQ multiplex PCR; in TCRdb, only in-frame clones are kept and a portion is missing. The sample carries 150,000 or so clones, about 90% recorded once. This chain connects TRBV5-1 to TRBJ2-7; TRBD1 aligns across 9 bases. The receptor was derived from an adult who received the AZD1222 COVID-19 vaccine. The sequencing used peripheral blood, collected 28 days after the second AZD1222 dose. The CDR3, as DNA: TGCGCCAGCAGCTTGGGGGGCGGGACAGGGCACGAGCAGTACTTC. Amino acid sequence: CASSLGGGTGHEQYF.